These T cell receptor beta chains were read from a single sample in a study of blood T cell repertoires in COVID-19. The table came from immunoSEQ multiplex PCR; TCRdb's copy has only in-frame clones and leaves some out. The table has 260,000 or so clones, roughly 87% seen once. The sequenced sample consisted of PBMCs or T cells enriched from blood (not recorded which). The receptors stem from a woman in her 30s with acute COVID-19. The CDR3 runs from the conserved cysteine through the conserved F or W.

v_call,j_call,cdr3_aa
TRBV27,TRBJ1-6,CASSFWGPDSPLHF
TRBV30,TRBJ2-1,CAWSVSTSGGYNEQFF
TRBV18,TRBJ2-1,CASSQTSGGAGNEQFF
TRBV4-2,TRBJ2-4,CASSPHRENLEYIQYF
TRBV12-5,TRBJ1-4,CASGFSNEKLFF
TRBV5-5,TRBJ1-4,CASSLSGLVNEKLFF
TRBV3-1/TRBV3-2,TRBJ1-1,CASSYSVNLNTEAFF
TRBV19,TRBJ1-1,CASKMSRGDTEAFF
TRBV11-2,TRBJ2-2,CASSRTSGGASRSGELFF
TRBV6-2/TRBV6-3,TRBJ1-1,CASSRTLEGYTEAFF
TRBV6-5,TRBJ1-2,CASSQRAVTRVPVFF
TRBV6-1,TRBJ1-2,CASSERDRDGALYGYTF